This T cell receptor (beta chain) emerged from a study of blood T cells in healthy people across ages. Sample-barcoded 5' priming and a J-beta primer mix drove a second PCR of 7 to 11 cycles. In TCRdb, the 5' RACE reads were re-called with MiXCR into one record per CDR3 protein. The table lists about 900,000 distinct CDR3 sequences, around two thirds of them singletons. The TCR was taken from a man younger than 40 in good health. The sequenced sample consisted of blood.

CDR3 bases: TGCGCCAGCAGCTTCCTCCCGACAGTCCCCGACAATGAGCAGTTCTTC. This gives the protein CASSFLPTVPDNEQFF. J is TRBJ2-1 and V is TRBV5-1, with D perhaps TRBD1 (5 bases). The V and J ends lost 2 bases and 5 bases respectively, with 17 bases between them. Germline V gene sequence: CDR1 SGHRS, CDR2 YFSETQ. The CDR3 has 16 amino acids.